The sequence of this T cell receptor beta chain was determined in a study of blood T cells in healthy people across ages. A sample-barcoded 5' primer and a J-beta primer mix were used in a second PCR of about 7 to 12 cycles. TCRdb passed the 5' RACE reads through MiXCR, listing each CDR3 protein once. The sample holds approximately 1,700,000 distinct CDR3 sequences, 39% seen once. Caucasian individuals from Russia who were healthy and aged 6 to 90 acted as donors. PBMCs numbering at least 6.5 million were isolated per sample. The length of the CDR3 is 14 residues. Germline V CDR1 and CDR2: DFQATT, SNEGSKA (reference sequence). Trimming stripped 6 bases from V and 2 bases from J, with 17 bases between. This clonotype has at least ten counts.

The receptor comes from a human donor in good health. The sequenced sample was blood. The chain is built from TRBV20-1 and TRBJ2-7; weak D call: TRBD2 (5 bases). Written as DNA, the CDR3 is TGCAGTGCCCCGCGGGCAGGCCGTACCTACGAGCAGTACTTC. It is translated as CSAPRAGRTYEQYF.